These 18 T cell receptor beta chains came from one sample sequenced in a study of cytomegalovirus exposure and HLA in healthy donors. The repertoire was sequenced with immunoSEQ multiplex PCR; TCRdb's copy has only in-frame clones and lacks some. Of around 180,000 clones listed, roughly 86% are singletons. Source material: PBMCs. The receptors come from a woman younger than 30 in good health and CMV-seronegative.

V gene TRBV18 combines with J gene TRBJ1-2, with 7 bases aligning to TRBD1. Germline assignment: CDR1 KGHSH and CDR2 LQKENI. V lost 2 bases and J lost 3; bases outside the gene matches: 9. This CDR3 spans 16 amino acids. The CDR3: CASSPTAQGGDYGYTF. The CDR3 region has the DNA TGTGCCAGCTCACCAACCGCGCAGGGGGGAGACTATGGCTACACCTTC.

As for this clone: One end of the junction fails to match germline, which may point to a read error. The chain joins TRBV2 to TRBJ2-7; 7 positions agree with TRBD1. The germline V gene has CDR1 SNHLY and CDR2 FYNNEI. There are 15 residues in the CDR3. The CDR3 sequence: CASREGAWAWDEQYF. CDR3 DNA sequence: TGTGCCAGCCGTGAGGGGGCCTGGGCCTGGGACGAGCAGTACTTC.

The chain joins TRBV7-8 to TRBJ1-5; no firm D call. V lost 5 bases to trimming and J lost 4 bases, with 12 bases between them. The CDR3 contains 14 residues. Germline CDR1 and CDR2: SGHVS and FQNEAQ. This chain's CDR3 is CASSTRGQNQPQHF. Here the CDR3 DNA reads TGTGCCAGCAGCACAAGAGGTCAGAATCAGCCCCAGCATTTT.

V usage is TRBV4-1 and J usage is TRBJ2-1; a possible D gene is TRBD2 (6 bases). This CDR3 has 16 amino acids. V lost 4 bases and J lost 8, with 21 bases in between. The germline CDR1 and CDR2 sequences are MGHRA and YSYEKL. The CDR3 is CASSLSGLVPGDEQFF. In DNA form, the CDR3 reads TGCGCCAGCAGCCTCTCAGGACTCGTTCCGGGGGATGAGCAGTTCTTC.

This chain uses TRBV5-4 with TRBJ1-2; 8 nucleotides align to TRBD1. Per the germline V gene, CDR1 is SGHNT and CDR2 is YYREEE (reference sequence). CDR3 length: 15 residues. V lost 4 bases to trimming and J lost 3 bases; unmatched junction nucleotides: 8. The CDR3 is CASSEGTGGYYGYTF. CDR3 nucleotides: TGTGCCAGCAGCGAGGGAACAGGGGGATACTATGGCTACACCTTC.

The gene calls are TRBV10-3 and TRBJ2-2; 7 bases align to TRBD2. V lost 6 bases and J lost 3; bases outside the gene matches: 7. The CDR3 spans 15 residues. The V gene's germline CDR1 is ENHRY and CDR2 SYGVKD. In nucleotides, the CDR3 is TGTGCCATCAGGACGGGGGGACGGGACACCGGGGAGCTGTTTTTT. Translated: CAIRTGGRDTGELFF.

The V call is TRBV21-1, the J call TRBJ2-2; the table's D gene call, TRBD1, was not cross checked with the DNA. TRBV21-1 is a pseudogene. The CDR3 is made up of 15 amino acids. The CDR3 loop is CATPRAGETTGELFF. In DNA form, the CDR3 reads TGTGCCACCCCCCGTGCAGGGGAGACCACCGGGGAGCTGTTTTTT.

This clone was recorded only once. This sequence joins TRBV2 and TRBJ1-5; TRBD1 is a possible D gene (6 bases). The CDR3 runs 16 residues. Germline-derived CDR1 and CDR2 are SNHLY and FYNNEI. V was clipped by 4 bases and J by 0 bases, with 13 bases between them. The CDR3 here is CASSGRSGDSNQPQHF. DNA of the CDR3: TGTGCCAGCAGTGGACGTTCAGGGGATAGCAATCAGCCCCAGCATTTT.

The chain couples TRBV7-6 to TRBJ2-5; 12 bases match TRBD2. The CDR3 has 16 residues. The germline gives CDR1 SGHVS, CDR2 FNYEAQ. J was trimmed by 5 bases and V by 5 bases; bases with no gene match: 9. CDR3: CASSPLAGGLAETQYF. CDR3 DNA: TGTGCCAGCAGCCCTCTAGCGGGGGGGTTAGCGGAGACCCAGTACTTC.

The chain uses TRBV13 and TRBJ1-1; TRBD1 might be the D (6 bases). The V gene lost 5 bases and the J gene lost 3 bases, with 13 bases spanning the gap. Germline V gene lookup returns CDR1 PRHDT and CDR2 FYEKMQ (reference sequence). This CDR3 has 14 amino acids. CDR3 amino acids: CASSGRGWDTEAFF. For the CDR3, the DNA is TGTGCCAGCAGCGGCAGGGGCTGGGACACTGAAGCTTTCTTT. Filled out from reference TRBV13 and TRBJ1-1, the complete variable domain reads AAGVIQSPRHLIKEKRETATLKCYPIPRHDTVYWYQQGPGQDPQFLISFYEKMQSDKGSIPDRFSAQQFSDYHSELNMSSLELGDSALYFCASSGRGWDTEAFFGQGTRLTVV.

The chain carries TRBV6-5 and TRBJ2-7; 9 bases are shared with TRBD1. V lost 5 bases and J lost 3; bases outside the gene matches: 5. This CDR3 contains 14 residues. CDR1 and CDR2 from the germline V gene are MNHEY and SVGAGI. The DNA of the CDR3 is TGTGCCAGCAGTCGGACAGGGGCCCGCTACGAGCAGTACTTC. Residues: CASSRTGARYEQYF.

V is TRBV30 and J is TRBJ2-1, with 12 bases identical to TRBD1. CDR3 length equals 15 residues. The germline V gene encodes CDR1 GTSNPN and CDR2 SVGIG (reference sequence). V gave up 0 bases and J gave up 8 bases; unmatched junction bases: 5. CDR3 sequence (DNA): TGTGCCTGGAGTGTACTGGGACAGGGGGCCGATGAGCAGTTCTTC. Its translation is CAWSVLGQGADEQFF.

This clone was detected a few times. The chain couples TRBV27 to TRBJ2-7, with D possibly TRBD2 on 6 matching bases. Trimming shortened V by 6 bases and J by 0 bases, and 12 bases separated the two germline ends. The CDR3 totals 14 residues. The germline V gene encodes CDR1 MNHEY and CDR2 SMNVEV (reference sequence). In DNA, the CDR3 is TGTGCCAGCAGGGCCGCGGGAATCTCCTACGAGCAGTACTTC. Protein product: CASRAAGISYEQYF.

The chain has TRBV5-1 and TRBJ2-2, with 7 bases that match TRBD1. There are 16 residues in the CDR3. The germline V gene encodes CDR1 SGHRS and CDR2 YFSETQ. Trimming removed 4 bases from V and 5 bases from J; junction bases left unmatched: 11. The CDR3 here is CASSPTDRVWTGELFF. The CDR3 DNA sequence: TGCGCCAGCAGCCCCACAGACAGGGTCTGGACCGGGGAGCTGTTTTTT. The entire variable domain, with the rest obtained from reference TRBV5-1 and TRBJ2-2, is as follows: KAGVTQTPRYLIKTRGQQVTLSCSPISGHRSVSWYQQTPGQGLQFLFEYFSETQRNKGNFPGRFSGRQFSNSRSEMNVSTLELGDSALYLCASSPTDRVWTGELFFGEGSRLTVL.

The CDR3 DNA sequence: TGTGCCAGCAGCTTCGAGCGTTATGGCAATGAGCAGTTCTTC. It is translated as CASSFERYGNEQFF. The V call is TRBV11-2, the J call TRBJ2-1; D is ambiguous. V gave up 3 bases and J gave up 6 bases, with 12 bases separating them. CDR1 and CDR2 from the germline V gene are SGHAT and FQNNGV. This CDR3 has 14 amino acids.

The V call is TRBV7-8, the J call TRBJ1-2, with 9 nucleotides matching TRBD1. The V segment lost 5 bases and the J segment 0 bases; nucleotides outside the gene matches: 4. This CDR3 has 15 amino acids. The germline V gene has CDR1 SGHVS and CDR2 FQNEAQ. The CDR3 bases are TGTGCCAGCAGCCTGAGGGACAGGGCTAACTATGGCTACACCTTC. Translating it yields CASSLRDRANYGYTF.

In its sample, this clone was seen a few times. The CDR3 DNA reads TGTGCCAGCAGCGACAGGGGGGACAGCTTTGAAAAACTGTTTTTT. It yields the protein CASSDRGDSFEKLFF. This chain connects TRBV16 to TRBJ1-4, with 9 bases fitting TRBD1. Germline values: CDR1 KGHSY, CDR2 FQNENV. The CDR3 runs 15 residues. J gave up 7 bases and V 5 bases, and 8 bases lay outside the gene matches.

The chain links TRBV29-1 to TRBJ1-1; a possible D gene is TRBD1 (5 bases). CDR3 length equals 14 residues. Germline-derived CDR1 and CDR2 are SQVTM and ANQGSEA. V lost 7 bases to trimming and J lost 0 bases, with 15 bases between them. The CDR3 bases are TGCAGCGGACGGAAGGGAGGGGTGAACACTGAAGCTTTCTTT. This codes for CSGRKGGVNTEAFF.